This TCR beta chain emerged from a study of cytomegalovirus exposure and HLA in healthy donors. Study results and limitations: Cytomegalovirus-associated status was assigned to about 160 TCR beta chains. Rates of TCR association differed by HLA locus in a later analysis, with DRB1 highest and HLA-C lowest.

Each donor's status was that of a healthy bone marrow donor. From germline, CDR1 is SGHRS and CDR2 YFSETQ. This CDR3 has 12 residues. The junction had 6 bases not matched to a gene; V was cut back by 2 bases and J by 14 bases. As to this clone: The antigen remains undetermined.

13 Jbeta primers and 60 Vbeta primers were used for the PCR. Original processing methods: In a later analysis, 79 million or so unique TCR beta chains included roughly 11 million shared by two or more donors. Assay used: immunoSEQ multiplex PCR; TCRdb lists only in-frame clones, some missing. The V and J calls and the clone size are those of that table, but D and trimming were determined from the DNA. This sample has around 130,000 clones, with around four fifths found just once. This chain connects TRBV5-1 to TRBJ2-1; 8 bases map to TRBD1. This TCR was sampled from a woman aged 40 to 50 in good health and CMV-seropositive. The source material was PBMCs. The CDR3 DNA is TGCGCCAGCAGCTTTCCGACAGGGGCTAAGTTCTTC. This encodes CASSFPTGAKFF.